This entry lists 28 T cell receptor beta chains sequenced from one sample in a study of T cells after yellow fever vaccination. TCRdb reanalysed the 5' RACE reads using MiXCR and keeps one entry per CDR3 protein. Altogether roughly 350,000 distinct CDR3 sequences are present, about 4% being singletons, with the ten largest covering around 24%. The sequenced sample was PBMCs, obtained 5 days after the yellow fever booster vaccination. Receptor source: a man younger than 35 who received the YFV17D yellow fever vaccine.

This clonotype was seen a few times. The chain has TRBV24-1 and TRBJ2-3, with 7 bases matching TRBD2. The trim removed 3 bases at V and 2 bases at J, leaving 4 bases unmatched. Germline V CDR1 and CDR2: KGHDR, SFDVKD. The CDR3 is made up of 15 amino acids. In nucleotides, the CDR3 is TGTGCCACCAGTGATGGAGCGGGAAACACAGATACGCAGTATTTT. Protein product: CATSDGAGNTDTQYF.

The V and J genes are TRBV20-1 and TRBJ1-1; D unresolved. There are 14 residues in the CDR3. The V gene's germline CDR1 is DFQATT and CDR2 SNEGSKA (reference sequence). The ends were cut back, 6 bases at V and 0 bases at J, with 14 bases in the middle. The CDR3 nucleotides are TGCAGTGCGCGTTTGAACAGATTGAACACTGAAGCTTTCTTT. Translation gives CSARLNRLNTEAFF.

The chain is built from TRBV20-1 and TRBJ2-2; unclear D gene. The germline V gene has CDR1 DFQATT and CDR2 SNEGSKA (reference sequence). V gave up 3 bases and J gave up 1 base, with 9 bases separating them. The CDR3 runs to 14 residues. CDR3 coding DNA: TGCAGTGCTAGTGGTACAGAGAACACCGGGGAGCTGTTTTTT. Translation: CSASGTENTGELFF.

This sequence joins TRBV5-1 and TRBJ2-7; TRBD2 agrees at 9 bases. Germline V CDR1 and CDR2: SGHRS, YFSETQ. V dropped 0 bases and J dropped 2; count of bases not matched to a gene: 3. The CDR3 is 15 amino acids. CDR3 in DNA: TGCGCCAGCAGCTTGGTAGCGGGGGAAGCCTACGAGCAGTACTTC. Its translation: CASSLVAGEAYEQYF.

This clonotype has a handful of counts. The CDR3: CASRAEKYEQYV. The DNA for the CDR3 is TGTGCCAGCAGAGCAGAAAAGTACGAGCAGTACGTC. The rearrangement uses TRBV5-6 and TRBJ2-7; D gene ambiguous. This CDR3 region has 12 residues. Germline V gives CDR1 SGHDT, CDR2 YYEEEE. The V gene lost 5 bases and the J gene lost 4 bases, with 10 bases spanning the gap.

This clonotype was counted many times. CDR3: CSVDPLQETQYF. Written as DNA, the CDR3 is TGCAGCGTTGACCCACTCCAGGAGACCCAGTACTTC. This chain uses TRBV29-1 with TRBJ2-5; unclear D gene. This CDR3 is built from 12 residues. The ends were cut back, 3 bases at V and 5 bases at J, with 10 bases in the middle. The germline V gene encodes CDR1 SQVTM and CDR2 ANQGSEA.

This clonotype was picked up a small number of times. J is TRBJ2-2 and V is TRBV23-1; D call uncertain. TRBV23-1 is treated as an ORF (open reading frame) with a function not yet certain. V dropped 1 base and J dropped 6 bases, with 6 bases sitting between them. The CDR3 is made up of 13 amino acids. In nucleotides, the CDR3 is TGCGCCAGCAGTCAATATGGAGCCGGGGAGCTGTTTTTT. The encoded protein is CASSQYGAGELFF.

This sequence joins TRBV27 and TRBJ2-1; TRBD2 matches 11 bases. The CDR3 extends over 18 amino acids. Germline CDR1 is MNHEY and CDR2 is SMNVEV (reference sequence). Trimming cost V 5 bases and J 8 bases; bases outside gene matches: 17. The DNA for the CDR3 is TGTGCCAGCAGTCCCCCCCCGCGGCTAGCGGGGGGCGGGCATGAGCAGTTCTTC. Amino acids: CASSPPPRLAGGGHEQFF.

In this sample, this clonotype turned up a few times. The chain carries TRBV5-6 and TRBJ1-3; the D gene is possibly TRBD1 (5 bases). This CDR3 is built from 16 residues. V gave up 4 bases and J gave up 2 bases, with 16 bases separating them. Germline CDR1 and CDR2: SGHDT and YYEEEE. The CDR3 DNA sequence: TGTGCCAGCAGCCTGCCCGGGACGGGGACTGGAAACACCATATATTTT. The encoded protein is CASSLPGTGTGNTIYF.

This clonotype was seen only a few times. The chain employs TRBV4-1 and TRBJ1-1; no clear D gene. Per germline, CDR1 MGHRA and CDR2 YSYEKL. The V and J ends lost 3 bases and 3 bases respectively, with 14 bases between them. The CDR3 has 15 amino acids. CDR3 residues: CASSHNAGPDTEAFF. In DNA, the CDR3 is TGCGCCAGCAGCCACAATGCCGGACCGGACACTGAAGCTTTCTTT.

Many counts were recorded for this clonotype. CDR3 coding DNA: TGTGCCAGCAGCTTAGTGGGGCCCGGGGAGCTGTTTTTT. This gives the protein CASSLVGPGELFF. The chain recombines TRBV7-8 with TRBJ2-2; possibly TRBD1 for D (5 bases). V lost 1 base to trimming and J lost 6 bases, with 6 bases between them. Germline lookup yields CDR1 SGHVS and CDR2 FQNEAQ. This CDR3 is 13 amino acids long.

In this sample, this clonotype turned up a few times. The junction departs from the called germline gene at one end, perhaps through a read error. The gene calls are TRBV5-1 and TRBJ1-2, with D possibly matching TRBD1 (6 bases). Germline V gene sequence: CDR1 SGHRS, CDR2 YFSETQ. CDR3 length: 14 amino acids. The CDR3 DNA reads TGCGCCAGCCGACTGGACGCAGGGGCCTATGGCTACATCTTC. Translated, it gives CASRLDAGAYGYIF. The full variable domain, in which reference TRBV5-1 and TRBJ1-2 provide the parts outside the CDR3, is KAGVTQTPRYLIKTRGQQVTLSCSPISGHRSVSWYQQTPGQGLQFLFEYFSETQRNKGNFPGRFSGRQFSNSRSEMNVSTLELGDSALYLCASRLDAGAYGYIFGSGTRLTVV.

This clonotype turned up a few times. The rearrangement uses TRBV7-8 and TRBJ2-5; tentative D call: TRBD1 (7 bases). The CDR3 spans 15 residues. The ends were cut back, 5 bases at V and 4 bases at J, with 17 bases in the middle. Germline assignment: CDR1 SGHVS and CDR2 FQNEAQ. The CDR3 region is CASSLGGRQGETQYF. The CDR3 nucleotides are TGTGCCAGCAGCCTGGGGGGTCGACAGGGAGAGACCCAGTACTTC.

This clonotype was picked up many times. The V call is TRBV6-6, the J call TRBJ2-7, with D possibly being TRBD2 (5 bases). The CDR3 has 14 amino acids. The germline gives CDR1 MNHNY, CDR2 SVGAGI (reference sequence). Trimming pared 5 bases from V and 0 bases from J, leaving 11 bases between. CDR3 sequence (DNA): TGTGCCAGCAGTAACGGGGAGAGCTCCTACGAGCAGTACTTC. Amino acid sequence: CASSNGESSYEQYF.

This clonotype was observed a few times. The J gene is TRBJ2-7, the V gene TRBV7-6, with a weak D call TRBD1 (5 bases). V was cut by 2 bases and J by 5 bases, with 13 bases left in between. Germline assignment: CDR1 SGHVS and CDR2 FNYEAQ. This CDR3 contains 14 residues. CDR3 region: CASSLYPQGDEQYF. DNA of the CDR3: TGTGCCAGCAGCTTATACCCCCAAGGGGACGAGCAGTACTTC.

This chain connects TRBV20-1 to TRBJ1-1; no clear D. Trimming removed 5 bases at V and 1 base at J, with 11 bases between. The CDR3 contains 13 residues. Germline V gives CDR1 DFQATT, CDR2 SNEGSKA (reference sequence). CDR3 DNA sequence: TGCAGTGCTCAAAACGGGCAGAACACTGAAGCTTTCTTT. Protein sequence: CSAQNGQNTEAFF.

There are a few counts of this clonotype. The chain's CDR3 is CASSPSASGDNTGELFF. The CDR3 coding sequence is TGTGCCAGCAGCCCTTCGGCTAGCGGGGACAACACCGGGGAGCTGTTTTTT. The V and J genes are TRBV3-1 and TRBJ2-2; 9 bases line up with TRBD2. The length of the CDR3 is 17 residues. Germline-derived CDR1 and CDR2 are LGHDT and YNNKEL (reference sequence). With V trimmed by 4 bases and J by 2 bases, 8 bases remained unmatched.

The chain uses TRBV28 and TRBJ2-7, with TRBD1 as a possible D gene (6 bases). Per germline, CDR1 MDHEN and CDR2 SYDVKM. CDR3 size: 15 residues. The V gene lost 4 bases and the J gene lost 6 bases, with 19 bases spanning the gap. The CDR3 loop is CASSSLTDRLPEQYV. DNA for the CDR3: TGTGCCAGCAGTTCCCTGACTGACAGGCTCCCCGAGCAGTACGTC.

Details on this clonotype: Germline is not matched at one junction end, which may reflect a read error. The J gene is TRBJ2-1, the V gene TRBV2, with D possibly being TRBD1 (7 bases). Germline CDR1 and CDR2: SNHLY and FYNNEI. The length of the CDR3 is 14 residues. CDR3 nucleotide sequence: TGTGCCAGCAGTGAGCAGGGGGGAAACAATGATCAGTTCTTC. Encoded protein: CASSEQGGNNDQFF.

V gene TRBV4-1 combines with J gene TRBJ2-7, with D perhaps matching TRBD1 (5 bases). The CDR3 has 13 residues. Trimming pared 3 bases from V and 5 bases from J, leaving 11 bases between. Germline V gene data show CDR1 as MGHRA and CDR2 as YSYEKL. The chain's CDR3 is CASSQSGHDEQYV. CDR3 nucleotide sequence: TGCGCCAGCAGCCAGAGTGGACACGACGAGCAGTACGTC.

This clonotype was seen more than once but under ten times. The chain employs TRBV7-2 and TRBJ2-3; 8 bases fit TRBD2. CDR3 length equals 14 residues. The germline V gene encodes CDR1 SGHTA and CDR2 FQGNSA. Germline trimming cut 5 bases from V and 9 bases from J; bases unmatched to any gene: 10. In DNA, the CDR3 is TGTGCCAGCAGCCAAGGGACGCGGGGGGCCACGCAGTATTTT. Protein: CASSQGTRGATQYF.

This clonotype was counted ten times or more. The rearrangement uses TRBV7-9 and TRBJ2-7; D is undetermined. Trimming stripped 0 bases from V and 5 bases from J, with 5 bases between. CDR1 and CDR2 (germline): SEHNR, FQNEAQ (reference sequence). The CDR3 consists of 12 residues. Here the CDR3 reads CASSLATNEQYF. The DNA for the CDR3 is TGTGCCAGCAGCTTAGCTACGAACGAGCAGTACTTC.

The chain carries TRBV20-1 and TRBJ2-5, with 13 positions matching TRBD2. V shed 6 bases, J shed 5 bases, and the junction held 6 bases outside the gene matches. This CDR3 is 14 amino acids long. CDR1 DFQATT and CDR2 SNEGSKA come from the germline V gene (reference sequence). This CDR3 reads CSATGLAGLETQYF. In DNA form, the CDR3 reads TGCAGTGCAACGGGACTAGCGGGGCTGGAGACCCAGTACTTC.

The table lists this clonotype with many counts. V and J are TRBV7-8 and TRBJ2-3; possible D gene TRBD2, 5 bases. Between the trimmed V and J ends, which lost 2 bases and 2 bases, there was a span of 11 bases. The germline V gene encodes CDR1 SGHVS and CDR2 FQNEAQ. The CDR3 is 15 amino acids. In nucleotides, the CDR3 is TGTGCCAGCAGCTTATACGGGGAGCCCACAGATACGCAGTATTTT. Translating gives CASSLYGEPTDTQYF.

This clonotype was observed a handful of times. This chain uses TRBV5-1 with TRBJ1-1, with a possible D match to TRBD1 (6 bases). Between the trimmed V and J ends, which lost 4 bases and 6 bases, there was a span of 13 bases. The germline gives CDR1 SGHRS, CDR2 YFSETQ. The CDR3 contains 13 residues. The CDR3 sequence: CASSIQGIPEAFF. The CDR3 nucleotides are TGCGCCAGCAGCATTCAGGGGATTCCTGAAGCTTTCTTT.

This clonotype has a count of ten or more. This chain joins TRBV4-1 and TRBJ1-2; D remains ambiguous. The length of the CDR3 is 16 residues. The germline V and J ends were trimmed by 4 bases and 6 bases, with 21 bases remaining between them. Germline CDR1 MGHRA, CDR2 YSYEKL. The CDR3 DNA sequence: TGCGCCAGCAGCCCTGAACCCCACAGCTTATCGCATGGCTACACCTTC. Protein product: CASSPEPHSLSHGYTF.

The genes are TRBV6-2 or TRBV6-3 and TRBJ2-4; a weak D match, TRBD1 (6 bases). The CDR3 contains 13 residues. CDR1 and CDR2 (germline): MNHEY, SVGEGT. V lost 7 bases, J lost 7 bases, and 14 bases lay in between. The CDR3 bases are TGTGCCAGCACGATAGGGGGTGGGAACATTCAGTACTTC. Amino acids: CASTIGGGNIQYF.

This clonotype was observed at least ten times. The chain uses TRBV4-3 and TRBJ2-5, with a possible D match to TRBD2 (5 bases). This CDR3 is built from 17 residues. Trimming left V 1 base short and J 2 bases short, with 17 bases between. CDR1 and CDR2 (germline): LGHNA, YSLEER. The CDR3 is CASSQGPGKVSQETQYF. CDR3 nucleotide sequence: TGCGCCAGCAGCCAAGGCCCGGGGAAAGTGTCTCAAGAGACCCAGTACTTC.